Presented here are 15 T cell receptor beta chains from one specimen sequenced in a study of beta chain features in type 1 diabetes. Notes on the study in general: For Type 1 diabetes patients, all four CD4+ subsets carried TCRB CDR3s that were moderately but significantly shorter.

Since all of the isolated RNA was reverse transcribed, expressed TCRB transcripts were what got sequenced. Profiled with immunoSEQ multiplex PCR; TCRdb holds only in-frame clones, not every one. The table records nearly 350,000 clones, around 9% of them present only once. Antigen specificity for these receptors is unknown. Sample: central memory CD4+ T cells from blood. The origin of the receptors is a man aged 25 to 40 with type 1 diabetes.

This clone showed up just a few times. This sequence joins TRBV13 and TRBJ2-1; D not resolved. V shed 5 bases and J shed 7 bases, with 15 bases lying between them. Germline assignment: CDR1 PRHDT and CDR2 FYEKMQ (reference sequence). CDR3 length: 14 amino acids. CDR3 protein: CASSIFNGANEQFF. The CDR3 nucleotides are TGTGCCAGCAGCATATTCAATGGAGCAAATGAGCAGTTCTTC.

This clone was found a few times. The CDR3, as DNA: TGTGCCAGCAGTAAGACTAGTTACGAGCAGTACTTC. This translates into CASSKTSYEQYF. The chain recombines TRBV6-1 with TRBJ2-7; a possible D gene is TRBD2 (6 bases). The V and J ends lost 5 bases and 4 bases respectively, with 9 bases between them. The CDR3 is 12 amino acids. Germline assignment: CDR1 MNHNS and CDR2 SASEGT.

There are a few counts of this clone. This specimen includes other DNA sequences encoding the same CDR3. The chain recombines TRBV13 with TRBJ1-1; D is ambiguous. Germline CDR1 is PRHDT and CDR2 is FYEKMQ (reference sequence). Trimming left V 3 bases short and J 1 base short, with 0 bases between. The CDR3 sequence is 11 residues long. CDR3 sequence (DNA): TGTGCCAGCAGCTTGAACACTGAAGCTTTCTTT. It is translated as CASSLNTEAFF. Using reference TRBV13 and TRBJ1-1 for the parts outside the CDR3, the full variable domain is AAGVIQSPRHLIKEKRETATLKCYPIPRHDTVYWYQQGPGQDPQFLISFYEKMQSDKGSIPDRFSAQQFSDYHSELNMSSLELGDSALYFCASSLNTEAFFGQGTRLTVV.

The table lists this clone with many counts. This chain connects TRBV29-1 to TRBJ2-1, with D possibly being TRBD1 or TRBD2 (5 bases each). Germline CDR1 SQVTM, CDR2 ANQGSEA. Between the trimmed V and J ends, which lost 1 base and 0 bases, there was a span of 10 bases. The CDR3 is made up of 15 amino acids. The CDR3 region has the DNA TGCAGCGTTGAAGGGGGACCGAGCTCCTACAATGAGCAGTTCTTC. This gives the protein CSVEGGPSSYNEQFF.

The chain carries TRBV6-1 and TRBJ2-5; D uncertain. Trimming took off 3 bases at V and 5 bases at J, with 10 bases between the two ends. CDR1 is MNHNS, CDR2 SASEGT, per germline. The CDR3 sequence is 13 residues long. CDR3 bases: TGTGCCAGCAGTGACTTAATAAGGGAGACCCAGTACTTC. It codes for CASSDLIRETQYF.

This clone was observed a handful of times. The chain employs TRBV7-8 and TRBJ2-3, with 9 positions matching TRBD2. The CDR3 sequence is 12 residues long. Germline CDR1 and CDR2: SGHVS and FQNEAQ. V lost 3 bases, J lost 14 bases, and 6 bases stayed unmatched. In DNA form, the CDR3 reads TGTGCCAGCAGCTTCGGCGGGGGGGAAGGGTATTTT. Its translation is CASSFGGGEGYF.

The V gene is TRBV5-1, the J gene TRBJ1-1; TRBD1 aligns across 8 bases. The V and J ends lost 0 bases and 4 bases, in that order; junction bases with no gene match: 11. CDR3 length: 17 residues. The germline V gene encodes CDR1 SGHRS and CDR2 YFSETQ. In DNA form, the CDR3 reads TGCGCCAGCAGCTTGGATCGGGCAGGGGGCCTGAGCACTGAAGCTTTCTTT. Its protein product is CASSLDRAGGLSTEAFF.

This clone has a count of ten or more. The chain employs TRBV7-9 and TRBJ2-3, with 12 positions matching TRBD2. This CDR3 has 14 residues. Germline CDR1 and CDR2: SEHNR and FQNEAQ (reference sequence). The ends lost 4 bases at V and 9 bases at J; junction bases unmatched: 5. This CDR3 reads CASSSTSGGITQYF. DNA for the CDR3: TGTGCCAGCAGCTCAACTAGCGGGGGGATCACGCAGTATTTT. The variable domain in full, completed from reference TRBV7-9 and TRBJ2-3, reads DTGVSQNPRHKITKRGQNVTFRCDPISEHNRLYWYRQTLGQGPEFLTYFQNEAQLEKSRLLSDRFSAERPKGSFSTLEIQRTEQGDSAMYLCASSSTSGGITQYFGPGTRLTVL.

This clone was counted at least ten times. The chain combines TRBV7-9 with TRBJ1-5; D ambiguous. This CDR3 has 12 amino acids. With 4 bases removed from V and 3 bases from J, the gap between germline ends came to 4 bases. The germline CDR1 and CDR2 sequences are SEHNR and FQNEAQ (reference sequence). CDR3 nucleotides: TGTGCCAGCAGCTCGGACAATCAGCCCCAGCATTTT. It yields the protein CASSSDNQPQHF.

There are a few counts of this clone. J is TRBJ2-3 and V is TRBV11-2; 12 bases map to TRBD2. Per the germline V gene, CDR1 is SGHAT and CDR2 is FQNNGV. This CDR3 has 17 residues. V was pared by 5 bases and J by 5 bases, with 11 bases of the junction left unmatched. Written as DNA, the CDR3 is TGTGCCAGCAGCCCTCGACAAGGACTAGCGGGGCTAGATACGCAGTATTTT. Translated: CASSPRQGLAGLDTQYF.

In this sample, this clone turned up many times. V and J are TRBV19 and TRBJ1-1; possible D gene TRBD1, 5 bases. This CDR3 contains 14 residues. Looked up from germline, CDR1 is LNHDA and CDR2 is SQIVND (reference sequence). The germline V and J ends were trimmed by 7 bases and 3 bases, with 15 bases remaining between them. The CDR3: CASTPRVKDTEAFF. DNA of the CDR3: TGTGCCAGTACACCCAGGGTTAAGGACACTGAAGCTTTCTTT.

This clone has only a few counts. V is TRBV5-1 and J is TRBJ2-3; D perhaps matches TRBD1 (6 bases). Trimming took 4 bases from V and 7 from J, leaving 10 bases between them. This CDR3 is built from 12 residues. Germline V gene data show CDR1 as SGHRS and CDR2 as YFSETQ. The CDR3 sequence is CASSQTGNTQYF. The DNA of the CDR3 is TGCGCCAGCAGCCAAACAGGGAATACGCAGTATTTT.

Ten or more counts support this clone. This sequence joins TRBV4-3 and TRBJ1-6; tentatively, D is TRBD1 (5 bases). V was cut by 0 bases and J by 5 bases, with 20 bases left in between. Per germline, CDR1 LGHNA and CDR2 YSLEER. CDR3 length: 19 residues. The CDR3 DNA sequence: TGCGCCAGCAGCCAAGATCCTCCCGGGACCTTGACAGATAATTCACCCCTCCACTTT. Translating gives CASSQDPPGTLTDNSPLHF.

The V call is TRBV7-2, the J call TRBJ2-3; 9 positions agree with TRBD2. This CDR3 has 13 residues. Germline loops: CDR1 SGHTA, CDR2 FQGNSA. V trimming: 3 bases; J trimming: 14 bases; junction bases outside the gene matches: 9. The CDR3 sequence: CASSLVVAGDPYF. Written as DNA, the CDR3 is TGTGCCAGCAGCTTGGTTGTAGCGGGGGACCCGTATTTT.

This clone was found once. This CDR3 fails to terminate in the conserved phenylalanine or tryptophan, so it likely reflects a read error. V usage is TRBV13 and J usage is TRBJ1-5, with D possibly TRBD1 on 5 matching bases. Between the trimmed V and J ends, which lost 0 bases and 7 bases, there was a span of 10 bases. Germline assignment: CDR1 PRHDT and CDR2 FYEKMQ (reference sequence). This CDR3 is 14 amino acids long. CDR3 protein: CASSLGGEGQPQHS. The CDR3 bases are TGTGCCAGCAGCTTAGGAGGGGAAGGCCAGCCCCAGCATTCT.